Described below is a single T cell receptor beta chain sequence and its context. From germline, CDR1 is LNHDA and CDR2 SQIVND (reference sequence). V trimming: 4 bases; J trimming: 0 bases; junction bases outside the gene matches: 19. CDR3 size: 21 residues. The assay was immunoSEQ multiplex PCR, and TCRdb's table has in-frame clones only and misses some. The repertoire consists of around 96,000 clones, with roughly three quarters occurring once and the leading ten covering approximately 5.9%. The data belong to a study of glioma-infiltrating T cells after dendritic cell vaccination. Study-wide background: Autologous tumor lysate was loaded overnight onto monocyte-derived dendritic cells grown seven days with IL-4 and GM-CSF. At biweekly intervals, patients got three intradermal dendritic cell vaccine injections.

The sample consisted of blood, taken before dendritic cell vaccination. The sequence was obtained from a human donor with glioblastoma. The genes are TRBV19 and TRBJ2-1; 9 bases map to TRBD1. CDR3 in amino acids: CASSTPGVGTGPVISYNEQFF. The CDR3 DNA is TGTGCCAGTAGTACCCCCGGGGTAGGGACAGGGCCCGTGATCTCCTACAATGAGCAGTTCTTC.